The 24 T cell receptor beta chains below all came from one sample that was sequenced in a study of T cell responses to AZD1222 COVID-19 vaccine. The protocol was immunoSEQ multiplex PCR, while the TCRdb copy is restricted to in-frame clones and leaves out a portion. The data contain roughly 180,000 clones, 85% to 95% of them singletons. Sequenced here: peripheral blood, sampled on day 0 of AZD1222 vaccination. All receptors derive from an adult in good health.

The V and J genes are TRBV7-9 and TRBJ2-2; a weak D match, TRBD2 (6 bases). There are 15 residues in the CDR3. CDR1 and CDR2 from the germline V gene are SEHNR and FQNEAQ (reference sequence). V was clipped by 10 bases and J by 6 bases, with 21 bases between them. The CDR3 loop is CATSEGRLGPGELFF. Here the CDR3 DNA reads TGTGCCACCTCGGAGGGCCGGTTAGGACCCGGGGAGCTGTTTTTT.

The chain has TRBV7-9 and TRBJ2-1; D unresolved. Germline CDR1 SEHNR, CDR2 FQNEAQ (reference sequence). The CDR3 loop spans 13 amino acids. V was trimmed by 2 bases and J by 4 bases, leaving 6 bases between them. CDR3 sequence (DNA): TGTGCCAGCAGCTTATTGGATTACAATGAGCAGTTCTTC. This encodes CASSLLDYNEQFF.

The chain combines TRBV15 with TRBJ2-4; D remains ambiguous. In germline, CDR1 is LNHNV, CDR2 YYDKDF (reference sequence). This CDR3 spans 14 amino acids. The germline V and J ends were trimmed by 2 bases and 9 bases, with 14 bases remaining between them. The CDR3 spells CATSRRNVMGIQYF. As DNA, the CDR3 is TGTGCCACCAGCAGACGGAACGTAATGGGCATTCAGTACTTC.

This rearrangement joins TRBV9 to TRBJ2-2; the D gene is possibly TRBD2 (5 bases). V was clipped by 1 base and J by 4 bases, with 14 bases between them. Germline values: CDR1 SGDLS, CDR2 YYNGEE. The CDR3 totals 16 residues. The CDR3 DNA sequence: TGTGCCAGCAGCGTAACGGACTCCTTGGGCACCGGGGAGCTGTTTTTT. Amino acids: CASSVTDSLGTGELFF.

CDR3 sequence reads: CASSFGGDGEKLFF. The CDR3 region has the DNA TGTGCCAGCAGTTTTGGGGGGGATGGTGAAAAACTGTTTTTT. The rearrangement joins TRBV6-5 to TRBJ1-4; perhaps TRBD1 as D (5 bases). The CDR3 covers 14 residues. Trimming cost V 4 bases and J 7 bases, with 13 bases left between them. The germline V gene has CDR1 MNHEY and CDR2 SVGAGI.

The CDR3 DNA reads as TGTGCCAGCCAAGCGGGAGCCAGCTCCTACAATGAGCAGTTCTTC. This encodes CASQAGASSYNEQFF. The chain couples TRBV2 to TRBJ2-1; TRBD2 agrees at 8 bases. CDR3 length: 15 residues. V gave up 8 bases and J gave up 0 bases; unmatched junction bases: 6. Germline loops: CDR1 SNHLY, CDR2 FYNNEI.

The chain is built from TRBV6-1 and TRBJ1-5; D is uncertain. This CDR3 region has 13 residues. Germline CDR1 MNHNS, CDR2 SASEGT. V lost 1 base and J 6 bases, leaving 7 bases between the germline ends. CDR3 loop: CASSEGVRQPQHF. DNA for the CDR3: TGTGCCAGCAGTGAAGGGGTCCGTCAGCCCCAGCATTTT.

This chain joins TRBV19 and TRBJ1-1; D not resolved. Germline loops: CDR1 LNHDA, CDR2 SQIVND (reference sequence). The V gene lost 2 bases and the J gene lost 1 base, with 14 bases spanning the gap. This CDR3 has 16 residues. The CDR3 coding sequence is TGTGCCAGTAGTATAAAAGCCAGACCCCCGAACACTGAAGCTTTCTTT. This encodes CASSIKARPPNTEAFF.

The genes are TRBV4-1 and TRBJ2-7, with TRBD2 matching over 11 bases. Germline-derived CDR1 and CDR2 are MGHRA and YSYEKL. The CDR3 consists of 16 residues. J lost 4 bases, V lost 4 bases, and 9 bases had no gene match. CDR3 nucleotide sequence: TGCGCCAGCAGCCGGGAGGAGACTAGCGGGATGTACGAGCAGTACTTC. Translation gives CASSREETSGMYEQYF.

This clone was found once. V and J are TRBV30 and TRBJ1-1; no reliable D call. The germline V and J ends were trimmed by 1 base and 0 bases, with 3 bases remaining between them. The germline CDR1 and CDR2 sequences are GTSNPN and SVGIG (reference sequence). This CDR3 spans 12 amino acids. CDR3 DNA sequence: TGTGCCTGGAGTGCGGTGAACACTGAAGCTTTCTTT. It codes for CAWSAVNTEAFF.

This rearrangement joins TRBV29-1 to TRBJ2-3; D unresolved. Trimming stripped 3 bases from V and 6 bases from J, with 13 bases between. CDR1 and CDR2 from the germline V gene are SQVTM and ANQGSEA. The CDR3 consists of 13 residues. The CDR3 spells CSVDVDPLDTQYF. DNA for the CDR3: TGCAGCGTTGATGTCGACCCGTTGGATACGCAGTATTTT.

CDR3 in DNA: TGTGCCAGCAGCGTTCGGGTTGGGACAGCCCCCTCGAGCTACACCTTC. Translation: CASSVRVGTAPSSYTF. The chain has TRBV3-1 (or the pseudogene TRBV3-2) and TRBJ1-2; 7 nucleotides line up with TRBD1. The CDR3 has 16 amino acids. The J segment lost 9 bases and the V segment lost 5 bases, leaving 18 bases of the junction unmatched. Germline V lookup: CDR1 LGHDT, CDR2 YNNKEL (reference sequence).

This chain joins TRBV5-1 and TRBJ2-5, with D tentatively TRBD1 (6 bases). The length of the CDR3 is 14 residues. With 1 base removed from V and 5 bases from J, the gap between germline ends came to 12 bases. Germline values: CDR1 SGHRS, CDR2 YFSETQ. The CDR3 loop is CASSLPQGLETQYF. In DNA, the CDR3 is TGCGCCAGCAGCTTGCCTCAGGGGCTTGAGACCCAGTACTTC. Complete variable domain (other parts from reference TRBV5-1 and TRBJ2-5): KAGVTQTPRYLIKTRGQQVTLSCSPISGHRSVSWYQQTPGQGLQFLFEYFSETQRNKGNFPGRFSGRQFSNSRSEMNVSTLELGDSALYLCASSLPQGLETQYFGPGTRLLVL.

The V gene is TRBV9, the J gene TRBJ2-7; 9 positions match TRBD2. The CDR3 sequence is 15 residues long. J gave up 4 bases and V 7 bases, and 12 bases lay outside the gene matches. CDR1 and CDR2 (germline): SGDLS, YYNGEE. The CDR3 DNA reads TGTGCCAGCGCAAGTGGCGGGAGGGCCTCGTACGAGCAGTACTTC. Protein: CASASGGRASYEQYF. The whole variable domain, remainder taken from reference TRBV9 and TRBJ2-7, is DSGVTQTPKHLITATGQRVTLRCSPRSGDLSVYWYQQSLDQGLQFLIQYYNGEERAKGNILERFSAQQFPDLHSELNLSSLELGDSALYFCASASGGRASYEQYFGPGTRLTVT.

This clone has only a few counts. V usage is TRBV7-3 and J usage is TRBJ2-3, with 12 nucleotides matching TRBD2. Germline CDR1 is SGHTA and CDR2 is FQGTGA. This CDR3 is 16 amino acids long. V lost 5 bases, J lost 3 bases, and 6 bases stayed unmatched. CDR3 nucleotide sequence: TGTGCCAGCAGCCTCAAGACTAGCGGGAGAACAGATACGCAGTATTTT. As protein: CASSLKTSGRTDTQYF. The whole variable domain, filled in from reference TRBV7-3 and TRBJ2-3, reads GAGVSQTPSNKVTEKGKYVELRCDPISGHTALYWYRQSLGQGPEFLIYFQGTGAADDSGLPNDRFFAVRPEGSVSTLKIQRTERGDSAVYLCASSLKTSGRTDTQYFGPGTRLTVL.

The chain employs TRBV6-2 or TRBV6-3 and TRBJ2-1; D possibly corresponds to TRBD2 (5 bases). Germline V gene sequence: CDR1 MNHEY, CDR2 SVGEGT. The CDR3 is made up of 13 amino acids. The V end was cut by 5 bases, the J end by 8 bases, with 13 bases between. CDR3 protein: CASSKLDTDEQFF. CDR3 DNA sequence: TGTGCCAGCAGTAAACTAGACACCGATGAGCAGTTCTTC.

This chain joins TRBV25-1 and TRBJ2-2; D tentatively fits TRBD1 or TRBD2 (5 bases each). Trimming stripped 7 bases from V and 5 bases from J, with 14 bases between. The CDR3 has 14 amino acids. Germline-derived CDR1 and CDR2 are MGHDK and SYGVNS. The CDR3 reads CASTGRGSTGELFF. The CDR3 DNA follows: TGTGCCAGCACAGGGAGAGGGAGTACCGGGGAGCTGTTTTTT.

This chain uses TRBV19 with TRBJ1-1; 10 bases match TRBD1. This CDR3 comprises 17 residues. Losses at the gene ends were 5 bases for V and 0 bases for J; bases not matched to a gene: 9. CDR1 and CDR2 (germline): LNHDA, SQIVND (reference sequence). CDR3 DNA sequence: TGTGCCAGTAGTTTTGGGGACAGGGGATTTATGAACACTGAAGCTTTCTTT. This gives the protein CASSFGDRGFMNTEAFF.

J is TRBJ2-7 and V is TRBV18; D unresolved. V lost 5 bases, J lost 3 bases, and 8 bases lay in between. Germline values: CDR1 KGHSH, CDR2 LQKENI. The CDR3 is 12 amino acids. CDR3 loop: CASSSSDYEQYF. The CDR3 DNA sequence: TGTGCCAGCTCATCGTCAGACTACGAGCAGTACTTC.

This chain links TRBV2 with TRBJ1-5; the D is unclear. The CDR3 consists of 13 residues. The germline V gene has CDR1 SNHLY and CDR2 FYNNEI. The germline V and J ends were trimmed by 10 bases and 3 bases, with 13 bases remaining between them. CDR3 residues: CAIGSVLNQPQHF. CDR3 DNA: TGTGCCATCGGATCGGTCCTCAATCAGCCCCAGCATTTT. Supplemented by reference TRBV2 and TRBJ1-5, the full variable domain reads EPEVTQTPSHQVTQMGQEVILRCVPISNHLYFYWYRQILGQKVEFLVSFYNNEISEKSEIFDDQFSVERPDGSNFTLKIRSTKLEDSAMYFCAIGSVLNQPQHFGDGTRLSIL.

The chain recombines TRBV27 with TRBJ1-6; 7 positions match TRBD1. Trimming at V came to 5 bases and at J to 7 bases, leaving 5 bases not matched to a gene. This CDR3 comprises 14 residues. Germline V lookup: CDR1 MNHEY, CDR2 SMNVEV (reference sequence). The CDR3 loop is CASSEQGSNSPLHF. CDR3 coding DNA: TGTGCCAGCAGTGAACAGGGGTCCAATTCACCCCTCCACTTT.

This chain links TRBV6-1 with TRBJ2-5; D call uncertain. Germline V CDR1 and CDR2: MNHNS, SASEGT. CDR3 length: 14 residues. V was pared by 1 base and J by 5 bases, with 11 bases between. This CDR3 reads CASSEEWPAETQYF. DNA of the CDR3: TGTGCCAGCAGTGAAGAATGGCCCGCGGAGACCCAGTACTTC.

This clone was seen a single time. The J gene is TRBJ1-2, the V gene TRBV6-2 or TRBV6-3; D is uncertain. The germline V gene has CDR1 MNHEY and CDR2 SVGEGT. CDR3 length: 13 residues. The V end lost 5 bases, the J end lost 4 bases, and 11 bases lay between the germline ends. In DNA form, the CDR3 reads TGTGCCAGCAGTCCCGCTGGCATCTATGGCTACACCTTC. Protein product: CASSPAGIYGYTF.

The chain employs TRBV30 and TRBJ2-7, with a weak D call TRBD2 (5 bases). The CDR3 is made up of 16 amino acids. Germline CDR1 GTSNPN, CDR2 SVGIG (reference sequence). V lost 0 bases and J 5 bases, leaving 20 bases between the germline ends. The CDR3 DNA reads as TGTGCCTGGAGTGTAAGCGGCACAAACGTCTTTCACGAGCAGTACTTC. It translates to CAWSVSGTNVFHEQYF.